The 25 T cell receptor beta chains below all came from one sample that was sequenced in a study of T cell changes during pregnancy in multiple sclerosis. TCRdb keeps only in-frame clones here, not all; method: immunoSEQ multiplex PCR. The data show fewer than 90,000 clones, with approximately 93% seen just once and around 1.7% held by the top ten. Sequencing used peripheral blood, obtained after pregnancy. Receptor source: a female donor in good health, enrolled as a control in a pregnancy study.

The DNA of the CDR3 is TGTGCCACCTCGACAGGGGCCACAGATACGCAGTATTTT. Encoded protein: CATSTGATDTQYF. The rearrangement joins TRBV19 to TRBJ2-3; 8 bases align to TRBD1. The V gene end was trimmed by 10 bases and the J gene end by 2 bases; junction bases not matched to a gene: 5. From germline, CDR1 is LNHDA and CDR2 SQIVND (reference sequence). CDR3 size: 13 residues.

This rearrangement joins TRBV19 to TRBJ2-4, with TRBD1 matching over 8 bases. This CDR3 comprises 13 residues. Germline assignment: CDR1 LNHDA and CDR2 SQIVND (reference sequence). V was pared by 6 bases and J by 8 bases, with 6 bases of the junction left unmatched. CDR3 region: CASRPDRGDIQYF. The CDR3 DNA follows: TGTGCCAGTAGACCCGACAGGGGTGACATTCAGTACTTC.

V usage is TRBV14 and J usage is TRBJ2-1, with TRBD2 identical over 7 bases. The CDR3 covers 14 residues. In germline, CDR1 is SGHDN, CDR2 FVKESK. V was pared by 4 bases and J by 0 bases, with 0 bases of the junction left unmatched. The CDR3 sequence is CASSRDYSYNEQFF. In DNA form, the CDR3 reads TGTGCCAGCAGCCGGGACTACTCCTACAATGAGCAGTTCTTC.

This rearrangement joins TRBV28 to TRBJ2-7; 8 nucleotides agree with TRBD1. Germline V gives CDR1 MDHEN, CDR2 SYDVKM. V trimming: 3 bases; J trimming: 7 bases; junction bases outside the gene matches: 8. The CDR3 has 14 residues. CDR3 amino acids: CASSLPGQGEEQYF. In DNA form, the CDR3 reads TGTGCCAGCAGTTTGCCCGGACAGGGTGAAGAGCAGTACTTC.

This rearrangement joins TRBV4-2 to TRBJ1-5; the D gene is possibly TRBD1 (6 bases). Trimming pared 0 bases from V and 2 bases from J, leaving 8 bases between. Germline lookup yields CDR1 LGHNA and CDR2 YNFKEQ. The CDR3 covers 15 residues. CDR3 DNA: TGTGCCAGCAGCCAAGATGCAGGGGGCAATCAGCCCCAGCATTTT. It specifies CASSQDAGGNQPQHF.

The chain is built from TRBV30 and TRBJ2-7; the D gene is possibly TRBD2 (5 bases). Germline V CDR1 and CDR2: GTSNPN, SVGIG (reference sequence). Trimming shortened V by 0 bases and J by 1 base, and 7 bases separated the two germline ends. This CDR3 comprises 13 residues. The CDR3 protein is CAWSVEGSYEQYF. The CDR3 DNA is TGTGCCTGGAGTGTAGAGGGTTCCTACGAGCAGTACTTC.

V is TRBV28 and J is TRBJ2-7; D possibly corresponds to TRBD2 (6 bases). Germline-derived CDR1 and CDR2 are MDHEN and SYDVKM. V was cut by 3 bases and J by 0 bases, with 6 bases left in between. CDR3 size: 13 residues. The CDR3 region is CASSLGGSYEQYF. The CDR3 DNA is TGTGCCAGCAGTTTGGGGGGCTCCTACGAGCAGTACTTC. Full variable domain (rest looked up from reference TRBV28 and TRBJ2-7): DVKVTQSSRYLVKRTGEKVFLECVQDMDHENMFWYRQDPGLGLRLIYFSYDVKMKEKGDIPEGYSVSREKKERFSLILESASTNQTSMYLCASSLGGSYEQYFGPGTRLTVT.

The V call is TRBV18, the J call TRBJ1-2, with a tentative D call TRBD1 (5 bases). CDR1 is KGHSH and CDR2 is LQKENI in the germline V gene. CDR3 length equals 13 residues. V was pared by 2 bases and J by 7 bases, with 11 bases between. CDR3: CASSPSQESGYTF. DNA of the CDR3: TGTGCCAGCTCACCATCACAGGAAAGTGGCTACACCTTC.

J is TRBJ1-2 and V is TRBV6-1, with D unresolved. CDR1 and CDR2 from the germline V gene are MNHNS and SASEGT. The CDR3 has 11 amino acids. V shed 6 bases and J shed 10 bases, with 12 bases lying between them. CDR3 residues: CASRNYNDYTF. The CDR3 region has the DNA TGTGCCAGCAGGAACTACAACGACTACACCTTC.

This rearrangement joins TRBV14 to TRBJ2-3, with 8 bases fitting TRBD1. This CDR3 comprises 15 residues. The V and J ends lost 5 bases and 5 bases, in that order; junction bases with no gene match: 9. The germline V gene encodes CDR1 SGHDN and CDR2 FVKESK. DNA of the CDR3: TGTGCCAGCAGCTACCTCGGACAGGGACAAGATACGCAGTATTTT. Encoded protein: CASSYLGQGQDTQYF.

The chain combines TRBV19 with TRBJ2-7, with TRBD2 matching 12 bases. This CDR3 is built from 15 residues. V lost 3 bases and J lost 4; bases outside the gene matches: 4. From germline, CDR1 is LNHDA and CDR2 SQIVND (reference sequence). The CDR3 loop is CASSIETSGSYEQYF. The CDR3 DNA reads as TGTGCCAGTAGTATCGAGACTAGCGGGAGTTACGAGCAGTACTTC.

This chain uses TRBV29-1 with TRBJ1-2; 7 nucleotides agree with TRBD1. The CDR3 covers 12 residues. The junction had 0 bases not matched to a gene; V was cut back by 4 bases and J by 1 base. Germline V gene sequence: CDR1 SQVTM, CDR2 ANQGSEA. This chain's CDR3 is CSVGQGNYGYTF. The CDR3, as DNA: TGCAGCGTTGGACAGGGTAACTATGGCTACACCTTC.

The chain uses TRBV5-8 and TRBJ2-5; D not resolved. V was pared by 3 bases and J by 1 base, with 13 bases between. CDR1 is SGHTS, CDR2 YDEGEE, per germline. This CDR3 is built from 15 residues. The CDR3, as DNA: TGTGCCAGCAGCTCCCATCCATCGAGCCAAGAGACCCAGTACTTC. Amino acids: CASSSHPSSQETQYF.

The V and J genes are TRBV7-9 and TRBJ2-4; D unresolved. Between the trimmed V and J ends, which lost 5 bases and 7 bases, there was a span of 12 bases. The germline CDR1 and CDR2 sequences are SEHNR and FQNEAQ (reference sequence). This CDR3 comprises 13 residues. The CDR3 spells CASSLKPGNIQYF. As DNA, the CDR3 is TGTGCCAGCAGCCTAAAACCCGGGAACATTCAGTACTTC.

The V gene is TRBV7-9, the J gene TRBJ2-2, with a possible D match to TRBD2 (6 bases). The CDR3 runs to 12 residues. Germline loops: CDR1 SEHNR, CDR2 FQNEAQ (reference sequence). Trimming removed 4 bases from V and 7 bases from J, with 7 bases in between. The CDR3 loop reads CASSYSGGELFF. CDR3 DNA: TGTGCCAGCAGCTATAGCGGCGGGGAGCTGTTTTTT.

This chain connects TRBV27 to TRBJ2-3, with 7 bases matching TRBD2. Germline V CDR1 and CDR2: MNHEY, SMNVEV (reference sequence). Trimming cost V 6 bases and J 4 bases; bases outside gene matches: 10. CDR3 length: 15 amino acids. The CDR3 sequence: CASSSSGGAADTQYF. The CDR3 DNA sequence: TGTGCCAGCAGCTCTTCGGGGGGTGCGGCAGATACGCAGTATTTT.

The chain links TRBV19 to TRBJ2-1, with D maybe TRBD2 (6 bases). Trimming cost V 6 bases and J 5 bases, with 17 bases left between them. Germline lookup yields CDR1 LNHDA and CDR2 SQIVND (reference sequence). This CDR3 region has 15 residues. The CDR3 DNA sequence: TGTGCCAGTAGGGACTGGACTATTTCCCACAATGAGCAGTTCTTC. Amino acids: CASRDWTISHNEQFF.

This chain uses TRBV2 with TRBJ1-2; 8 bases fit TRBD1. With V trimmed by 5 bases and J by 1 base, 3 bases remained unmatched. CDR1 and CDR2 (germline): SNHLY, FYNNEI. The CDR3 spans 14 residues. The CDR3 DNA reads as TGTGCCAGCAGTCCGACAGGGGTTAACTATGGCTACACCTTC. Translating gives CASSPTGVNYGYTF.

The rearrangement links TRBV5-4 to TRBJ2-5; 11 nucleotides match TRBD2. Germline V gene data show CDR1 as SGHNT and CDR2 as YYREEE (reference sequence). With 4 bases clipped from V and 5 bases from J, the junction kept 7 bases outside the gene matches. The CDR3 is 15 residues long. The CDR3, as DNA: TGTGCCAGCAGCCCTCATAGCGGGAGGGGGGAGACCCAGTACTTC. This codes for CASSPHSGRGETQYF.

This clone was seen only a few times. The gene calls are TRBV7-9 and TRBJ1-2, with D hard to call. The length of the CDR3 is 14 residues. Looked up from germline, CDR1 is SEHNR and CDR2 is FQNEAQ (reference sequence). The V end was cut by 4 bases, the J end by 4 bases, with 13 bases between. In nucleotides, the CDR3 is TGTGCCAGCAGCTCCCTACGGGGTACCTATGGCTACACCTTC. Translated: CASSSLRGTYGYTF.

The chain links TRBV12-5 to TRBJ2-1; maybe TRBD1 (6 bases). Germline V gene data show CDR1 as LGHNT and CDR2 as FRNRAP. The CDR3 is 14 amino acids. V was shortened by 1 base and J by 9 bases, with 13 bases between the two germline ends. DNA of the CDR3: TGTGCTAGTGGTTTGGGTGGTCTGGGGGCTGAGCAGTTCTTC. This codes for CASGLGGLGAEQFF. Supplemented by reference TRBV12-5 and TRBJ2-1, the full variable domain reads DARVTQTPRHKVTEMGQEVTMRCQPILGHNTVFWYRQTMMQGLELLAYFRNRAPLDDSGMPKDRFSAEMPDATLATLKIQPSEPRDSAVYFCASGLGGLGAEQFFGPGTRLTVL.

This rearrangement joins TRBV27 to TRBJ2-2; 7 nucleotides agree with TRBD2. V shed 2 bases, J shed 7 bases, and the junction held 7 bases outside the gene matches. The CDR3 is 15 residues long. CDR1 is MNHEY and CDR2 is SMNVEV in the germline V gene (reference sequence). CDR3 amino acids: CASSLVPGGGGELFF. CDR3 coding DNA: TGTGCCAGCAGTTTAGTTCCGGGAGGCGGCGGGGAGCTGTTTTTT.

The chain joins TRBV1 to TRBJ1-2; TRBD1, as called in the table, went unchecked against the DNA. TRBV1 is flagged as a pseudogene. This CDR3 contains 15 residues. The CDR3 sequence: CTSSHNGTATYGYTF. The CDR3 DNA is TGCACCAGCAGCCATAACGGGACAGCGACCTATGGCTACACCTTC.

This clone was picked up one time. The rearrangement uses TRBV5-1 and TRBJ1-1; no clear D. This CDR3 is built from 17 residues. Germline assignment: CDR1 SGHRS and CDR2 YFSETQ. V lost 0 bases to trimming and J lost 0 bases, with 15 bases between them. Here the CDR3 reads CASSLASWATMNTEAFF. The CDR3 coding sequence is TGCGCCAGCAGCTTGGCCTCGTGGGCTACGATGAACACTGAAGCTTTCTTT.

V and J are TRBV4-2 and TRBJ2-1; D is unresolved. V lost 1 base and J lost 0, with 13 bases in between. This CDR3 is 17 amino acids long. The V gene's germline CDR1 is LGHNA and CDR2 YNFKEQ. The DNA of the CDR3 is TGTGCCAGCAGCCAAGTCGAGCGCCGTAGCTCCTACAATGAGCAGTTCTTC. Translated: CASSQVERRSSYNEQFF.